Below are 32 T cell receptor beta chains sequenced from a single sample in a study of T cell responses to AZD1222 COVID-19 vaccine. Profiled with immunoSEQ multiplex PCR; TCRdb holds only in-frame clones, not every one. The table lists roughly 120,000 clones, approximately 86% of them singletons. The material sequenced was peripheral blood, taken on day 0 of AZD1222 vaccination. Receptor source: an adult in good health.

The CDR3 DNA sequence: TGTGCCAGCAGCCCAGGGGTGGGGGGTGAGCAGTTCTTC. This translates into CASSPGVGGEQFF. This sequence joins TRBV7-2 and TRBJ2-1, with D tentatively TRBD1 or TRBD2 (6 bases each). Germline CDR1 reads SGHTA; CDR2 reads FQGNSA. V gave up 5 bases and J gave up 9 bases, with 14 bases separating them. The CDR3 has 13 residues.

The rearrangement links TRBV7-3 to TRBJ2-1, with 9 positions matching TRBD2. V lost 5 bases, J lost 15 bases, and 8 bases stayed unmatched. This CDR3 spans 12 amino acids. The germline gives CDR1 SGHTA, CDR2 FQGTGA. The CDR3 protein is CASSPTGTSWFF. The CDR3 coding sequence is TGTGCCAGCAGCCCGACCGGGACTAGCTGGTTCTTC.

The CDR3 region is CASSSGLLRGYTF. Here the CDR3 DNA reads TGTGCCAGCAGCTCGGGACTTTTGCGCGGCTACACCTTC. The chain couples TRBV7-9 to TRBJ1-2; possibly TRBD1 for D (5 bases). The CDR3 consists of 13 residues. The ends were cut back, 4 bases at V and 8 bases at J, with 14 bases in the middle. Per the germline V gene, CDR1 is SEHNR and CDR2 is FQNEAQ (reference sequence).

J is TRBJ2-1 and V is TRBV19; TRBD2 aligns across 7 bases. CDR1 and CDR2 (germline): LNHDA, SQIVND (reference sequence). V lost 0 bases, J lost 4 bases, and 3 bases stayed unmatched. The CDR3 spans 15 residues. The CDR3 here is CASSIELASYNEQFF. The CDR3 DNA follows: TGTGCCAGTAGTATAGAACTAGCGTCGTACAATGAGCAGTTCTTC. The whole variable domain, filled in from reference TRBV19 and TRBJ2-1, reads DGGITQSPKYLFRKEGQNVTLSCEQNLNHDAMYWYRQDPGQGLRLIYYSQIVNDFQKGDIAEGYSVSREKKESFPLTVTSAQKNPTAFYLCASSIELASYNEQFFGPGTRLTVL.

This chain links TRBV9 with TRBJ1-6; 10 bases align to TRBD1. CDR3 length: 15 amino acids. In germline, CDR1 is SGDLS, CDR2 YYNGEE. V was clipped by 5 bases and J by 9 bases; unmatched bases: 8. CDR3 DNA sequence: TGTGCCAGCAGTCACGACGGGACAGGGGTTTCACCCCTCCACTTT. It encodes CASSHDGTGVSPLHF.

This chain joins TRBV2 and TRBJ2-2; 8 bases are shared with TRBD1. There are 14 residues in the CDR3. The germline gives CDR1 SNHLY, CDR2 FYNNEI. The ends lost 6 bases at V and 2 bases at J; junction bases unmatched: 2. CDR3 nucleotides: TGTGCCAGCAGGGGGACAGGTAACACCGGGGAGCTGTTTTTT. It codes for CASRGTGNTGELFF.

The chain couples TRBV28 to TRBJ2-7; D remains ambiguous. The CDR3 runs to 11 residues. The V gene's germline CDR1 is MDHEN and CDR2 SYDVKM. V was pared by 5 bases and J by 9 bases, with 11 bases between. For the CDR3, the DNA is TGTGCCAGCAGTGACCCGTTAGGGCAGTACTTC. As protein: CASSDPLGQYF.

The chain employs TRBV9 and TRBJ2-1, with D unclear. The V end lost 5 bases, the J end lost 6 bases, and 24 bases lay between the germline ends. The CDR3 spans 17 residues. The V gene's germline CDR1 is SGDLS and CDR2 YYNGEE. The CDR3 here is CASSRIPSSVTINEQFF. CDR3 bases: TGTGCCAGCAGTCGTATACCTTCCTCCGTAACTATCAATGAGCAGTTCTTC.

This chain connects TRBV7-3 to TRBJ2-3; 7 bases are a match to TRBD2. The germline V gene has CDR1 SGHTA and CDR2 FQGTGA. This CDR3 region has 12 residues. V was pared by 5 bases and J by 14 bases, with 10 bases of the junction left unmatched. The CDR3 nucleotides are TGTGCCAGCAGCCACTCTAGCGGTTTGCCGTATTTT. Translating it yields CASSHSSGLPYF.

V and J are TRBV5-4 and TRBJ1-4; 9 bases match TRBD1. CDR1 SGHNT and CDR2 YYREEE come from the germline V gene (reference sequence). The V gene end was trimmed by 0 bases and the J gene end by 8 bases; junction bases not matched to a gene: 8. The CDR3 has 16 residues. The CDR3 is CASSLAGGQGGEKLFF. For the CDR3, the DNA is TGTGCCAGCAGCTTGGCAGGGGGACAGGGTGGGGAAAAACTGTTTTTT.

The chain combines TRBV6-5 with TRBJ2-4; 9 bases are shared with TRBD1. Germline CDR1 reads MNHEY; CDR2 reads SVGAGI. The length of the CDR3 is 12 residues. V shed 6 bases, J shed 14 bases, and the junction held 8 bases outside the gene matches. DNA of the CDR3: TGTGCCAGCAGCCCGGGGACAGGGTTAAAGTACTTC. It yields the protein CASSPGTGLKYF.

The genes are TRBV5-1 and TRBJ2-3; D possibly corresponds to TRBD1 (7 bases). Trimming left V 4 bases short and J 3 bases short, with 21 bases between. Germline V gene sequence: CDR1 SGHRS, CDR2 YFSETQ. The CDR3 is made up of 17 amino acids. CDR3 protein: CASSDRVRSGGTDTQYF. CDR3 nucleotide sequence: TGCGCCAGCAGCGACAGGGTTCGAAGCGGAGGGACAGATACGCAGTATTTT.

This clone appeared a single time. J is TRBJ2-1 and V is TRBV11-2, with 11 positions matching TRBD2. The CDR3 extends over 16 amino acids. Germline CDR1 SGHAT, CDR2 FQNNGV. The trim removed 3 bases at V and 3 bases at J, leaving 4 bases unmatched. This CDR3 is CASSFLLAGDYNEQFF. In nucleotides, the CDR3 is TGTGCCAGCAGCTTCCTACTAGCGGGAGACTACAATGAGCAGTTCTTC. Full variable domain (missing parts from reference TRBV11-2 and TRBJ2-1): EAGVAQSPRYKIIEKRQSVAFWCNPISGHATLYWYQQILGQGPKLLIQFQNNGVVDDSQLPKDRFSAERLKGVDSTLKIQPAKLEDSAVYLCASSFLLAGDYNEQFFGPGTRLTVL.

The V gene is TRBV6-5, the J gene TRBJ2-7; no firm D call. Germline V gives CDR1 MNHEY, CDR2 SVGAGI. The CDR3 spans 14 residues. Trimming shortened V by 6 bases and J by 2 bases, and 14 bases separated the two germline ends. This CDR3 reads CASRKGEDAYEQYF. Here the CDR3 DNA reads TGTGCCAGCAGGAAAGGTGAGGACGCCTACGAGCAGTACTTC.

The V gene is TRBV29-1, the J gene TRBJ2-7, with TRBD1 identical over 7 bases. In germline, CDR1 is SQVTM, CDR2 ANQGSEA. Unmatched junction bases numbered 5, after V lost 1 base and J lost 2 bases. The CDR3 length is 14 residues. CDR3 bases: TGCAGCGTTGAAGGCCTCCAGGGGGCCTACGAGCAGTACTTC. Encoded protein: CSVEGLQGAYEQYF.

The chain joins TRBV2 to TRBJ1-5, with 8 bases fitting TRBD1. From germline, CDR1 is SNHLY and CDR2 FYNNEI. V lost 6 bases and J lost 6; bases outside the gene matches: 4. CDR3 length: 13 residues. The CDR3 is CASSQGAIQPQHF. Here the CDR3 DNA reads TGTGCCAGCAGCCAGGGGGCTATTCAGCCCCAGCATTTT.

The V and J genes are TRBV10-3 and TRBJ2-1; D tentatively fits TRBD1 or TRBD2 (5 bases each). Trimming shortened V by 0 bases and J by 5 bases, and 20 bases separated the two germline ends. The germline V gene encodes CDR1 ENHRY and CDR2 SYGVKD. This CDR3 contains 18 residues. DNA for the CDR3: TGTGCCATCAGTGAGTCACCTGAGGGGTTGCCGCTAAACAATGAGCAGTTCTTC. Translating gives CAISESPEGLPLNNEQFF.

The J gene is TRBJ2-2, the V gene TRBV5-7, with D perhaps TRBD1 (7 bases). TRBV5-7 is filed as an ORF, its function uncertain. V lost 4 bases and J 5 bases, leaving 21 bases between the germline ends. The CDR3 sequence is 17 residues long. The CDR3: CASSNHRGRGRTGELFF. The CDR3 DNA reads TGTGCCAGCAGCAACCACCGGGGCAGGGGGAGGACCGGGGAGCTGTTTTTT.

The chain has TRBV4-2 and TRBJ1-5, with a possible D match to TRBD1 (6 bases). V dropped 1 base and J dropped 0 bases, with 7 bases sitting between them. CDR1 and CDR2 from the germline V gene are LGHNA and YNFKEQ. The CDR3 is 15 amino acids. The CDR3 DNA reads as TGTGCCAGCAGCCAAGGGACAGCTAGCAATCAGCCCCAGCATTTT. Encoded protein: CASSQGTASNQPQHF.

As DNA, the CDR3 is TGTGCCAGCATCGGACAGGCCCTAGGTTCCTACGAGCAGTACTTC. Its translation: CASIGQALGSYEQYF. V usage is TRBV28 and J usage is TRBJ2-7; TRBD1 matches 7 bases. The V gene end was trimmed by 7 bases and the J gene end by 1 base; junction bases not matched to a gene: 10. The CDR3 is 15 amino acids. Germline V gives CDR1 MDHEN, CDR2 SYDVKM. Using reference TRBV28 and TRBJ2-7 for the parts outside the CDR3, the full variable domain is DVKVTQSSRYLVKRTGEKVFLECVQDMDHENMFWYRQDPGLGLRLIYFSYDVKMKEKGDIPEGYSVSREKKERFSLILESASTNQTSMYLCASIGQALGSYEQYFGPGTRLTVT.

This sequence joins TRBV27 and TRBJ1-6; tentatively, D is TRBD1 (5 bases). CDR1 is MNHEY, CDR2 SMNVEV, per germline (reference sequence). There are 14 residues in the CDR3. V was clipped by 5 bases and J by 2 bases, with 7 bases between them. The CDR3 loop reads CASSQTAYNSPLHF. The CDR3 coding sequence is TGTGCCAGCAGTCAGACAGCCTATAATTCACCCCTCCACTTT.

The chain carries TRBV5-4 and TRBJ1-1, with TRBD1 identical over 9 bases. The germline gives CDR1 SGHNT, CDR2 YYREEE (reference sequence). V was clipped by 4 bases and J by 1 base; unmatched bases: 2. This CDR3 spans 14 amino acids. Here the CDR3 DNA reads TGTGCCAGCAGCCGACAGGGGGGGAACACTGAAGCTTTCTTT. Its protein is CASSRQGGNTEAFF.

The rearrangement uses TRBV29-1 and TRBJ2-1, with 8 positions matching TRBD2. Germline lookup yields CDR1 SQVTM and CDR2 ANQGSEA. The CDR3 totals 15 residues. The junction had 9 bases not matched to a gene; V was cut back by 4 bases and J by 4 bases. As DNA, the CDR3 is TGCAGCGTTGTGGGCCCGGGGGGGCCTTACAATGAGCAGTTCTTC. This translates into CSVVGPGGPYNEQFF.

The chain is built from TRBV24-1 and TRBJ1-2, with TRBD1 identical over 9 bases. This CDR3 contains 17 residues. V lost 1 base to trimming and J lost 2 bases; unmatched junction nucleotides: 7. CDR1 and CDR2 (germline): KGHDR, SFDVKD. The CDR3 region has the DNA TGTGCCACCAGTGATTTCGATCCGGGGACAGGGAACTATGGCTACACCTTC. It specifies CATSDFDPGTGNYGYTF.

This clone was seen a handful of times. The J gene is TRBJ2-3, the V gene TRBV11-1; 9 bases agree with TRBD2. Germline V gene data show CDR1 as SGHAT and CDR2 as FQDESV (reference sequence). The CDR3 length is 15 residues. The junction had 6 bases not matched to a gene; V was cut back by 5 bases and J by 3 bases. The DNA for the CDR3 is TGTGCCAGCAGCCCTTGGACTAGCGCGACAGATACGCAGTATTTT. Translation: CASSPWTSATDTQYF.

The gene calls are TRBV3-1 (or the pseudogene TRBV3-2) and TRBJ1-4, with D tentatively TRBD1 (6 bases). Germline CDR1 and CDR2: LGHDT and YNNKEL (reference sequence). The V end was cut by 3 bases, the J end by 5 bases, with 13 bases between. The CDR3 consists of 15 residues. This CDR3 is CASSQGALANEKLFF. Written as DNA, the CDR3 is TGTGCCAGCAGCCAGGGGGCCTTGGCCAATGAAAAACTGTTTTTT.

The rearrangement uses TRBV5-1 and TRBJ2-1, with 8 bases that match TRBD1. The CDR3 sequence is 15 residues long. The ends lost 5 bases at V and 4 bases at J; junction bases unmatched: 8. Per germline, CDR1 SGHRS and CDR2 YFSETQ. The chain's CDR3 is CASSPDRGGYNEQFF. The CDR3 DNA follows: TGCGCCAGCAGTCCCGACAGGGGTGGGTACAATGAGCAGTTCTTC.

CDR3 nucleotides: TGTGCCAGCAGCGGTGGAGGGACACCCTACAATGAGCAGTTCTTC. Translated: CASSGGGTPYNEQFF. The chain couples TRBV9 to TRBJ2-1; possibly TRBD1 or TRBD2 for D (6 bases each). This CDR3 is 15 amino acids long. Germline V lookup: CDR1 SGDLS, CDR2 YYNGEE. Trimming took 3 bases from V and 2 from J, leaving 12 bases between them.

The chain employs TRBV28 and TRBJ2-6, with D possibly matching TRBD2 (5 bases). Germline-derived CDR1 and CDR2 are MDHEN and SYDVKM. This CDR3 has 16 amino acids. Trimming stripped 2 bases from V and 0 bases from J, with 8 bases between. The CDR3 DNA reads TGTGCCAGCAGTTTAAGCGGATTCTCTGGGGCCAACGTCCTGACTTTC. It translates to CASSLSGFSGANVLTF.

This clone has just a few counts. The CDR3 reads CATSDRSHQPQHF. CDR3 nucleotide sequence: TGTGCCACCAGTGACCGCAGCCATCAGCCCCAGCATTTT. J is TRBJ1-5 and V is TRBV24-1; D is unresolved. CDR1 is KGHDR and CDR2 is SFDVKD in the germline V gene. V dropped 4 bases and J dropped 5 bases, with 8 bases sitting between them. The CDR3 totals 13 residues.

The V gene is TRBV29-1, the J gene TRBJ1-2, with D possibly TRBD1 on 5 matching bases. CDR1 and CDR2 from the germline V gene are SQVTM and ANQGSEA. The CDR3 totals 11 residues. The V gene lost 2 bases and the J gene lost 10 bases, with 11 bases spanning the gap. For the CDR3, the DNA is TGCAGCGTTGAATACTCCAGGGCCTACACCTTC. Translation gives CSVEYSRAYTF.

The rearrangement joins TRBV7-9 to TRBJ2-1, with TRBD2 matching over 9 bases. There are 15 residues in the CDR3. The germline gives CDR1 SEHNR, CDR2 FQNEAQ (reference sequence). J lost 1 base, V lost 5 bases, and 3 bases had no gene match. The CDR3 here is CASSPTSGSYNEQFF. The CDR3 DNA follows: TGTGCCAGCAGCCCGACTAGCGGATCCTACAATGAGCAGTTCTTC.